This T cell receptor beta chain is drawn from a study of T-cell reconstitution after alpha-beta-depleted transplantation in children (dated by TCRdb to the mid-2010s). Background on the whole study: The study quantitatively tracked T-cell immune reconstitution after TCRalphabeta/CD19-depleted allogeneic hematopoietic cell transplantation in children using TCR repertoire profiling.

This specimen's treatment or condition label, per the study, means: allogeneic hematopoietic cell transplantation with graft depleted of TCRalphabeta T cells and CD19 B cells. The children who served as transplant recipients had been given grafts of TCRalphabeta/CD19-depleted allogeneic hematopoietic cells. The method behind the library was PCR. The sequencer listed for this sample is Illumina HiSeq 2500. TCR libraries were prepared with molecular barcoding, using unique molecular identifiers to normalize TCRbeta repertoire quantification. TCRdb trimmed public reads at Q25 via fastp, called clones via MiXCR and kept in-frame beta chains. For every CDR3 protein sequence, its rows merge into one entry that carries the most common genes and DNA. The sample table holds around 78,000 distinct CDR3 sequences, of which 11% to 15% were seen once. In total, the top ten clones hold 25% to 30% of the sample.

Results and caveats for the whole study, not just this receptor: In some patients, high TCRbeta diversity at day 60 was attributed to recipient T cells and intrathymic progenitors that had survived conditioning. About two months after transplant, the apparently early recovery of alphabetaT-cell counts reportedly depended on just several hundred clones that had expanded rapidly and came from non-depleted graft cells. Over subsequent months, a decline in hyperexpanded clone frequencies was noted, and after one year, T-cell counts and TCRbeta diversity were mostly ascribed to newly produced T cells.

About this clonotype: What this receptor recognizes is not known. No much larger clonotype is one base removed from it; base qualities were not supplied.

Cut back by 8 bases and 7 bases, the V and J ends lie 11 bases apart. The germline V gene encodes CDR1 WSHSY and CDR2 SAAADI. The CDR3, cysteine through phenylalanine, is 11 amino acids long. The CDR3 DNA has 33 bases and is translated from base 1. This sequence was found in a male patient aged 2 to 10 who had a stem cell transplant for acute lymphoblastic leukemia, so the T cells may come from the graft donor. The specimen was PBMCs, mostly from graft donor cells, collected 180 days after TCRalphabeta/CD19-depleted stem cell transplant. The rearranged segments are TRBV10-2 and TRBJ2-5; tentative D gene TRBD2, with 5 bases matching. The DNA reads TGCGCCAGCGGGAGAAGCAGGACCCAGTACTTC. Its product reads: CASGRSRTQYF.